A single T cell receptor beta chain is shown here with its context. No antigen is known for it. The data were taken from a study of cytotoxic CD8 clonotypes in ibrutinib-treated CLL. Study findings and constraints: Collection times varied between progressing and sustained-remission patients.

Produced via immunoSEQ multiplex PCR; TCRdb's table is partial and in-frame only. The sample shows about 9,400 clones, around 63% of them seen only once. Trimming cost V 0 bases and J 0 bases, with 12 bases left between them. The CDR3 is made up of 15 amino acids. Germline V gene sequence: CDR1 SQVTM, CDR2 ANQGSEA. The chain carries TRBV29-1 and TRBJ2-7; D is unclear. This specimen consisted of PBMCs, obtained before ibrutinib treatment. This receptor was identified in a human donor with chronic lymphocytic leukemia. The DNA for the CDR3 is TGCAGCGTTGAAGAATCCCAGGACCACTCCTACGAGCAGTACTTC. Translated: CSVEESQDHSYEQYF.